This is a list of T cell receptor beta chains from one sample in a study of OX40 agonist ivuxolimab in advanced cancers. The table came from immunoSEQ multiplex PCR; TCRdb's copy has only in-frame clones and leaves some out. The sample contains tens of thousands of clones, around four fifths of which appear only once. The material was CD4+ or CD8+ T cells sorted from blood, obtained in a trial of the OX40 agonist ivuxolimab. The receptor set was obtained from an adult with an advanced solid tumor such as melanoma, head and neck, liver or kidney cancer. Both conserved end residues are part of each CDR3. D genes are given only for firm matches. Where a row states a size, it is once, few, many or the class of an expanded clone; other rows omit it.

>once|TRBD1|TRBJ1-1|TRBV9
CASSDGTDTEAFF
TGTGCCAGCAGCGACGGGACAGACACTGAAGCTTTCTTT
>NA|NA|TRBJ2-2|TRBV19
CASSISLGQGWTGELFF
TGTGCCAGTAGTATTAGTTTGGGGCAGGGTTGGACCGGGGAGCTGTTTTTT
>few|NA|TRBJ2-7|TRBV20-1
CSARAGYEQYF
TGCAGTGCTAGGGCCGGCTACGAGCAGTACTTC
>once|TRBD1|TRBJ2-7|TRBV27
CASSEDRGPYEQYF
TGTGCCAGCAGTGAAGACAGGGGGCCCTACGAGCAGTACTTC
>NA|TRBD2|TRBJ2-1|TRBV27
CASSLAGGPGEQFF
TGTGCCAGCAGTCTCGCGGGGGGGCCGGGTGAGCAGTTCTTC
>NA|NA|TRBJ1-1|TRBV11-1
CASSLTEGPEAFF
TGTGCCAGCAGCTTGACCGAGGGGCCTGAAGCTTTCTTT
>NA|TRBD1|TRBJ1-2|TRBV27
CASTRDRAYGYTF
TGTGCCAGCACTCGGGACAGGGCATATGGCTACACCTTC
>NA|NA|TRBJ1-5|TRBV6-6
CASGAYSNQPQHF
TGTGCCTCAGGGGCCTATAGCAATCAGCCCCAGCATTTT
>NA|TRBD1|TRBJ2-3|TRBV5-5
CASSLGRQGGSTDTQYF
TGTGCCAGCAGCTTGGGAAGACAGGGTGGAAGCACAGATACGCAGTATTTT
>once|NA|TRBJ1-4|TRBV7-9
CASIVQGTEKLFF
TGTGCCAGCATCGTACAGGGTACTGAAAAACTGTTTTTT
>NA|NA|TRBJ2-5|TRBV6-1
CASSRALRETQYF
TGTGCCAGCAGTCGGGCCCTGAGGGAGACCCAGTACTTC
>NA|TRBD2|TRBJ2-3|TRBV7-9
CASRLAGGPSTDTQYF
TGTGCCAGCAGACTAGCGGGGGGACCTAGCACAGATACGCAGTATTTT
>NA|NA|TRBJ1-2|TRBV9
CASSQTEVHYGYTF
TGTGCCAGCAGTCAAACGGAGGTTCACTATGGCTACACCTTC
>NA|TRBD1|TRBJ1-2|TRBV7-2
CASSFGQGIYGYTF
TGTGCCAGCAGCTTCGGACAGGGTATCTATGGCTACACCTTC
>once|NA|TRBJ2-7|TRBV6-6
CASSYGGTYEQYF
TGTGCCAGCAGTTATGGGGGAACCTACGAGCAGTACTTC
>NA|TRBD2|TRBJ2-1|TRBV7-9
CASRSRSLLAGVYNEQFF
TGTGCCAGCAGATCTAGGTCCCTCCTAGCGGGGGTCTACAATGAGCAGTTCTTC
>NA|NA|TRBJ2-2|TRBV4-1
CASSQPWTTGELFF
TGCGCCAGCAGCCAACCTTGGACCACCGGGGAGCTGTTTTTT
>NA|NA|TRBJ1-5|TRBV7-6
CASSLTEGNQPQHF
TGTGCCAGCAGCTTAACGGAGGGTAATCAGCCCCAGCATTTT
>once|TRBD1|TRBJ2-5|TRBV5-5
CASRQAPGQGKWETQYF
TGTGCCAGCAGACAAGCCCCCGGACAGGGGAAGTGGGAGACCCAGTACTTC
>NA|TRBD1|TRBJ1-1|TRBV5-6
CASSVWDRDMSTEAFF
TGTGCCAGCAGCGTGTGGGACAGGGATATGAGCACTGAAGCTTTCTTT
>NA|TRBD1|TRBJ1-6|TRBV13
CASSRDRGSYSPLHF
TGTGCCAGCAGCCGGGACAGGGGATCGTACTCACCCCTCCACTTT
>NA|NA|TRBJ2-3|TRBV27
CASSPTSSTDTQYF
TGTGCCAGCAGTCCAACCTCTAGCACAGATACGCAGTATTTT
>few|NA|TRBJ1-1|TRBV6-5
CASSYFMGGLNTEAFF
TGTGCCAGCAGTTACTTTATGGGCGGCCTGAACACTGAAGCTTTCTTT
>NA|NA|TRBJ2-2|TRBV14
CASRLQNTGELFF
TGTGCCAGCCGGTTACAGAACACCGGGGAGCTGTTTTTT
>once|NA|TRBJ1-1|TRBV6-1
CASIQDTRRNTEAFF
TGTGCCAGCATTCAGGACACCCGACGGAACACTGAAGCTTTCTTT
>NA|NA|TRBJ1-1|TRBV10-2
CASQGGTEAFF
TGCGCCAGTCAAGGGGGCACTGAAGCTTTCTTT
>few|NA|TRBJ2-7|TRBV7-9
CASRPDTGYNEQYF
TGTGCCAGCAGACCTGATACAGGGTACAACGAGCAGTACTTC
>NA|NA|TRBJ1-1|TRBV4-3
CASSHFGGGTEAFF
TGCGCCAGCAGCCACTTCGGGGGGGGCACTGAAGCTTTCTTT
>NA|TRBD1|TRBJ2-7|TRBV7-9
CASSWTGPYEQYF
TGTGCCAGCAGCTGGACAGGGCCTTACGAGCAGTACTTC
>NA|NA|TRBJ1-1|TRBV6-5
CASTMTENTEAFF
TGTGCCAGCACTATGACAGAGAACACTGAAGCTTTCTTT
>NA|NA|TRBJ1-1|TRBV13
CASSLDPGAGTEAFF
TGTGCCAGCAGCCTAGACCCGGGGGCGGGCACTGAAGCTTTCTTT
>once|NA|TRBJ1-3|TRBV4-3
CASSEGTSSGNTIYF
TGCGCCAGCAGCGAGGGAACCTCCTCTGGAAACACCATATATTTT
>NA|NA|TRBJ2-2|TRBV7-9
CASSPRDTEGTGELFF
TGTGCCAGCAGCCCCAGGGACACGGAGGGGACCGGGGAGCTGTTTTTT
>NA|TRBD1|TRBJ2-2|TRBV6-5
CASSFGQGAGELFF
TGTGCCAGCAGTTTTGGACAGGGTGCCGGGGAGCTGTTTTTT
>NA|NA|TRBJ1-1|TRBV9
CASSEGGVTEAFF
TGTGCCAGCAGCGAAGGAGGGGTGACTGAAGCTTTCTTT
>NA|TRBD1|TRBJ1-1|TRBV2
CASRDSRQGTEAFF
TGTGCCAGCAGGGACTCGCGACAGGGTACTGAAGCTTTCTTT
>NA|NA|TRBJ2-6|TRBV2
CASYVRHPSGANVLTF
TGTGCCAGTTATGTTAGGCATCCCTCTGGGGCCAACGTCCTGACTTTC
>NA|TRBD1|TRBJ1-6|TRBV18
CASSPSAGGDRNSPLHF
TGTGCCAGCTCACCATCGGCAGGGGGTGACCGTAATTCACCCCTCCACTTT
>NA|NA|TRBJ2-4|TRBV6-5
CASSTTGETNIQYF
TGTGCCAGCAGTACGACAGGAGAGACAAACATTCAGTACTTC
>NA|TRBD1|TRBJ1-5|TRBV23-1
CASRRGQGLSNQPQHF
TGCGCCAGCAGACGGGGACAGGGGCTCAGCAATCAGCCCCAGCATTTT
>NA|TRBD2|TRBJ2-7|TRBV9
CASSVGSGGSSYEQYF
TGTGCCAGCAGCGTAGGTAGCGGGGGGAGCTCCTACGAGCAGTACTTC
>NA|TRBD2|TRBJ2-3|TRBV11-3
CASSLTSGGGTDTQYF
TGTGCCAGCAGTCTTACTAGCGGGGGCGGTACAGATACGCAGTATTTT
>NA|NA|TRBJ1-2|TRBV6-5
CASSGYGYTF
TGTGCCAGCAGCGGCTATGGCTACACCTTC
>NA|NA|TRBJ2-3|TRBV11-2
CASSLGRFSTDTQYF
TGTGCCAGCAGCTTGGGTCGGTTCAGCACAGATACGCAGTATTTT
>NA|TRBD1|TRBJ1-4|TRBV5-1
CASSEQGSYQNEKLFF
TGCGCCAGCAGCGAACAGGGGTCGTATCAGAATGAAAAACTGTTTTTT
>NA|NA|TRBJ2-7|TRBV6-5
CASSYASSYEQYF
TGTGCCAGCAGTTACGCCAGCTCCTACGAGCAGTACTTC